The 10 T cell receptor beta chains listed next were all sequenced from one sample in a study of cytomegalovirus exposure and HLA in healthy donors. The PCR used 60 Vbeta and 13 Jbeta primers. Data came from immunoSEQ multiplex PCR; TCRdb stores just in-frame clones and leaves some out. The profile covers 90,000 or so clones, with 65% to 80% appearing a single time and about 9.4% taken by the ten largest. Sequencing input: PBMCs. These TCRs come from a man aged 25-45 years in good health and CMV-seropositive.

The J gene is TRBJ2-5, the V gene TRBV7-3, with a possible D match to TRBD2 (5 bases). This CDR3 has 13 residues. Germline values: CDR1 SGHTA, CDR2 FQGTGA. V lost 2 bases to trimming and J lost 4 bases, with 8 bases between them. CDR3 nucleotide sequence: TGTGCCAGCAGCTTATCACGGGGAGAGACCCAGTACTTC. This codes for CASSLSRGETQYF.

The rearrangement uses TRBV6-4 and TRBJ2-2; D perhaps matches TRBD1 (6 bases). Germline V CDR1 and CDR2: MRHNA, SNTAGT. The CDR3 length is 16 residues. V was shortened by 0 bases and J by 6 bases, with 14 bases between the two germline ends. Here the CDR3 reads CASSDSRAEGAGELFF. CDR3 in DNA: TGTGCCAGCAGTGACTCGAGAGCCGAGGGGGCCGGGGAGCTGTTTTTT.

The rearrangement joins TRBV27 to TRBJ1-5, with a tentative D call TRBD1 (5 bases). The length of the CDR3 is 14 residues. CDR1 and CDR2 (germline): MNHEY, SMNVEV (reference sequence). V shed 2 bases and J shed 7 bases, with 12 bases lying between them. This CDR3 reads CASSLMGGGQPQHF. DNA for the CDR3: TGTGCCAGCAGTTTAATGGGGGGAGGGCAGCCCCAGCATTTT.

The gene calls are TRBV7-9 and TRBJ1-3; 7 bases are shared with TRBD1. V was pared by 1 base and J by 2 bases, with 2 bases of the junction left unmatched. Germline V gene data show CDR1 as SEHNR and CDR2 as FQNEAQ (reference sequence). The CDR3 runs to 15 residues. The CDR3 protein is CASSLEGQPGNTIYF. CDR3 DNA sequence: TGTGCCAGCAGCTTAGAGGGACAGCCTGGAAACACCATATATTTT.

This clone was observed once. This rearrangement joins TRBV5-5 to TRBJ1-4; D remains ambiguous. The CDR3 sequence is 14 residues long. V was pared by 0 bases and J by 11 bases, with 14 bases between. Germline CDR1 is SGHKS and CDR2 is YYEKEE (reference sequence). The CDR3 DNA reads TGTGCCAGCAGCTTGGGCAGTGCAGGTGGGAAACTGTTTTTT. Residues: CASSLGSAGGKLFF.

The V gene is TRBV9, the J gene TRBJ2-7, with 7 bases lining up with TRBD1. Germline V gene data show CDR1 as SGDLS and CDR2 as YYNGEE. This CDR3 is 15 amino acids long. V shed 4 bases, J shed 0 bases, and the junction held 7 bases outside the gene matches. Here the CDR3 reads CASSPRDRVSYEQYF. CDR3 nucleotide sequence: TGTGCCAGCAGCCCAAGAGACAGGGTCTCCTACGAGCAGTACTTC.

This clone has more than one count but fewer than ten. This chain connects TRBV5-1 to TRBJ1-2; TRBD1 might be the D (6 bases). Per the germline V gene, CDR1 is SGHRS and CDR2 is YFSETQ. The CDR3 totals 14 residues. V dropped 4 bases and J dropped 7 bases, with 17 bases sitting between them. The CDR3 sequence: CASSTTPGTSGYTF. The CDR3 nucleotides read TGCGCCAGCAGCACAACACCCGGGACAAGTGGCTACACCTTC.

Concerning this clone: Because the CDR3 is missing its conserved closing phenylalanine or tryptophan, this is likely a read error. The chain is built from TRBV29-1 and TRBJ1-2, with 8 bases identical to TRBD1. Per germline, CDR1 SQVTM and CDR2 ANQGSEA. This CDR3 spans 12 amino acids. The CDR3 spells CTVGQGALGYTS. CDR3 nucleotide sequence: TGCACCGTAGGTCAGGGGGCGTTGGGCTACACCTCC.

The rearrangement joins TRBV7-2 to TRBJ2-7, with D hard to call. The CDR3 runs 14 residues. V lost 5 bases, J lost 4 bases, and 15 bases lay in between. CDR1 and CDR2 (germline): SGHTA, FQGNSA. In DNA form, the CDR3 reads TGTGCCAGCAGCCGATACTCCATTCCATACGAGCAGTACTTC. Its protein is CASSRYSIPYEQYF.

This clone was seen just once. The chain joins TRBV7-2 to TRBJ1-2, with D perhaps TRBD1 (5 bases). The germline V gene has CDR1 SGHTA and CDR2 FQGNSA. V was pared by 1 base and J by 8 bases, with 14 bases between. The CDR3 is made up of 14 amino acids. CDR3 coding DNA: TGTGCCAGCAGCTTAGTACAGGCCCAAGGGGGCTACACCTTC. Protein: CASSLVQAQGGYTF.